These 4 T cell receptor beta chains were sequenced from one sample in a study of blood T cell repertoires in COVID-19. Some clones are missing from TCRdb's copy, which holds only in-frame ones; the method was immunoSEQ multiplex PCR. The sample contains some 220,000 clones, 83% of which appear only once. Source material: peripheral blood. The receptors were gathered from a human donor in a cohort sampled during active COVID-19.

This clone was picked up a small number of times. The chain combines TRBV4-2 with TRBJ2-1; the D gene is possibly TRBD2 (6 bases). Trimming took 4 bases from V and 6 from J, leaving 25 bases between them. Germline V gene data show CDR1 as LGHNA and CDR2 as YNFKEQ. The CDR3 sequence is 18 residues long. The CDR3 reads CASSRVDDSGLNGNEQFF. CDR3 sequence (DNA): TGTGCCAGCAGCCGGGTGGATGATAGCGGTCTCAACGGCAATGAGCAGTTCTTC.

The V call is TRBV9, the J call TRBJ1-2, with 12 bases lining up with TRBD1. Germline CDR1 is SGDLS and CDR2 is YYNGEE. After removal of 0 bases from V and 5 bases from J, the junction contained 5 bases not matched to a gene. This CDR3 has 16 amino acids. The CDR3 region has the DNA TGTGCCAGCAGCGTAGGGGGACAGGGGGCGTTATATGGCTACACCTTC. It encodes CASSVGGQGALYGYTF.

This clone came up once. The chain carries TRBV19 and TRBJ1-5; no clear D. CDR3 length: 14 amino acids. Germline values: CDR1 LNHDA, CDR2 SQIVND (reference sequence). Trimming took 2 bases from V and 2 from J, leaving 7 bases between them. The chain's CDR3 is CASSIRRGNQPQHF. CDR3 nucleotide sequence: TGTGCCAGTAGTATACGGCGGGGCAATCAGCCCCAGCATTTT.

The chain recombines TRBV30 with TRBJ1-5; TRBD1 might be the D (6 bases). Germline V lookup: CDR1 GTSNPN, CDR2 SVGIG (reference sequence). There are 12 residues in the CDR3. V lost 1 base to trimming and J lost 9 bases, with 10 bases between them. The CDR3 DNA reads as TGTGCCTGGAGTGGACAGGCTGGGCCCCAGCATTTT. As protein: CAWSGQAGPQHF. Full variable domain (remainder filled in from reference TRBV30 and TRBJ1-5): SQTIHQWPATLVQPVGSPLSLECTVEGTSNPNLYWYRQAAGRGLQLLFYSVGIGQISSEVPQNLSASRPQDRQFILSSKKLLLSDSGFYLCAWSGQAGPQHFGDGTRLSIL.